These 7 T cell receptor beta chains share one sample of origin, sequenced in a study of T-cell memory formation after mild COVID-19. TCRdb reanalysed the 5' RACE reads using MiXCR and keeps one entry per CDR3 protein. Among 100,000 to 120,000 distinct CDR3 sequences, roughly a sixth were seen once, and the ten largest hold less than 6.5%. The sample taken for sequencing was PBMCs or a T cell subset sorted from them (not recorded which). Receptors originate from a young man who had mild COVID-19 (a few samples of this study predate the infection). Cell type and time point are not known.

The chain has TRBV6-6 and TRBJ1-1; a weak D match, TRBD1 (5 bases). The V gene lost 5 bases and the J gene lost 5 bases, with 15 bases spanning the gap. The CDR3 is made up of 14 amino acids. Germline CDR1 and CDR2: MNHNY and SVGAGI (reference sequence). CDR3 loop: CASSPGHGVTEAFF. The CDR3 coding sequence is TGTGCCAGCAGTCCCGGACACGGGGTAACTGAAGCTTTCTTT.

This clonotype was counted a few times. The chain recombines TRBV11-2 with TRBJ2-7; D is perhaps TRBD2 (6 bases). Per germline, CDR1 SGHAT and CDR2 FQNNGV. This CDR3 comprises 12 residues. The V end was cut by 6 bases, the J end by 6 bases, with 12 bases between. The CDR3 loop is CASRMGGVEQYF. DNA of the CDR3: TGTGCCAGCAGGATGGGGGGAGTCGAGCAGTACTTC.

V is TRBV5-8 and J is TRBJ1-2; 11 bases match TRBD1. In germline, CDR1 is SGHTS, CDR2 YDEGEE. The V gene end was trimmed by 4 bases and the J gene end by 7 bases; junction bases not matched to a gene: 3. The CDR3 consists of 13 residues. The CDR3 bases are TGTGCCAGCAGCCTGGACAGGGGGCTTGGCTACACCTTC. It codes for CASSLDRGLGYTF.

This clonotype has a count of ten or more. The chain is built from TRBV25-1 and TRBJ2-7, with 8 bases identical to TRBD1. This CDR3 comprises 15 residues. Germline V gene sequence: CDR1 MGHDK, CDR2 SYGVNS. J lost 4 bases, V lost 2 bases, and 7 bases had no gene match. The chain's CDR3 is CASSEGNRGVYEQYF. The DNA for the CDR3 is TGTGCCAGCAGTGAAGGTAACAGGGGGGTGTACGAGCAGTACTTC.

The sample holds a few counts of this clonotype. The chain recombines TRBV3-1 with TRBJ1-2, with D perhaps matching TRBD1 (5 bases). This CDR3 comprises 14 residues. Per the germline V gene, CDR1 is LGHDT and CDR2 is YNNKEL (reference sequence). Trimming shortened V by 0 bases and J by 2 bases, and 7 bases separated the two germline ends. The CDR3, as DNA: TGTGCCAGCAGCCAAGAAGACAGAAACTATGGCTACACCTTC. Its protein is CASSQEDRNYGYTF.

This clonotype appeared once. In DNA form, the CDR3 reads TGCAGTGCTAGTGCCCGACAGGGGGGGTCTGATACGCAGTATTTT. Its translation: CSASARQGGSDTQYF. V gene TRBV20-1 combines with J gene TRBJ2-3, with 9 bases lining up with TRBD1. The CDR3 is 15 residues long. Trimming removed 3 bases from V and 6 bases from J; junction bases left unmatched: 10. CDR1 and CDR2 (germline): DFQATT, SNEGSKA (reference sequence).

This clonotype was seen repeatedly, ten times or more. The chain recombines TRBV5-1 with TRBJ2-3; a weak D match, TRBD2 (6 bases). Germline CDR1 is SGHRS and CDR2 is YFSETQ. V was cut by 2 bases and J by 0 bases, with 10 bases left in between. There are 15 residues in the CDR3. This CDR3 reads CASSFTGTSTDTQYF. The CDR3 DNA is TGCGCCAGCAGCTTCACCGGGACTAGCACAGATACGCAGTATTTT.